One sample yielded the 10 T cell receptor beta chains listed below, sequenced in a study of CD8 T cells in ankylosing spondylitis. MiXCR, applied by TCRdb to the 5' RACE reads, yields one record per CDR3 protein. The sample consists of 200,000 to 250,000 distinct CDR3 sequences, about 10% of them appearing once. The sequenced material came from blood, either unsorted or a sorted T cell fraction (not recorded which). The receptors originated from a male donor with ankylosing spondylitis or in good health (not recorded which).

The chain couples TRBV6-1 to TRBJ2-2; D possibly uses TRBD1 or TRBD2 (5 bases each). The V and J ends lost 5 bases and 3 bases respectively, with 13 bases between them. The CDR3 loop spans 15 amino acids. Germline-derived CDR1 and CDR2 are MNHNS and SASEGT. The CDR3 sequence: CASSRDQGHTGELFF. The CDR3 DNA follows: TGTGCCAGCAGTAGGGACCAGGGCCACACCGGGGAGCTGTTTTTT.

This clonotype has a count of ten or more. The chain uses TRBV5-1 and TRBJ2-1; D unresolved. The germline CDR1 and CDR2 sequences are SGHRS and YFSETQ. The V gene lost 1 base and the J gene lost 11 bases, with 7 bases spanning the gap. CDR3 length equals 11 residues. DNA of the CDR3: TGCGCCAGCAGCTTGACTACCCAGCAGTTCTTC. Its protein product is CASSLTTQQFF.

This clonotype appeared many times. Relative to the germline gene, one junction end is altered; a read error may explain this. The rearrangement joins TRBV7-7 to TRBJ2-3; TRBD2 agrees at 7 bases. The CDR3 has 15 residues. Germline V gene sequence: CDR1 SSHAT, CDR2 FNYEAQ (reference sequence). CDR3 DNA sequence: TGTGCTAGCAGCTTATCTAGCGGAGCCGAAGATACGCAGTATTTT. Translation gives CASSLSSGAEDTQYF. The full variable domain, rest sourced from reference TRBV7-7 and TRBJ2-3, is GAGVSQSPRYKVTKRGQDVTLRCDPISSHATLYWYQQALGQGPEFLTYFNYEAQPDKSGLPSDRFSAERPEGSISTLTIQRTEQRDSAMYRCASSLSSGAEDTQYFGPGTRLTVL.

This clonotype was picked up many times. Sequence at one end of the junction differs from germline and may be a read error. The chain has TRBV7-2 and TRBJ2-1; no reliable D call. CDR3 size: 12 residues. Germline V lookup: CDR1 SGHTA, CDR2 FQGNSA. CDR3 amino acids: CASSLVDGRLYF. CDR3 in DNA: TGTGCCAGCAGCTTAGTAGACGGACGCCTTTACTTC.

The chain joins TRBV28 to TRBJ1-5, with unresolved D. Trimming shortened V by 1 base and J by 4 bases, and 14 bases separated the two germline ends. This CDR3 region has 16 residues. Germline V gene lookup returns CDR1 MDHEN and CDR2 SYDVKM. The CDR3 spells CASSLFQPVDNQPQHF. The CDR3 DNA reads TGTGCCAGCAGTTTATTCCAGCCGGTCGATAATCAGCCCCAGCATTTT.

The sample holds many counts of this clonotype. The chain uses TRBV6-1 and TRBJ2-1, with D possibly matching TRBD1 (6 bases). Germline V gene data show CDR1 as MNHNS and CDR2 as SASEGT. The CDR3 has 13 amino acids. Trimming pared 10 bases from V and 8 bases from J, leaving 18 bases between. Written as DNA, the CDR3 is TGTGCCACAAATATACAGGGTGGGCATGAGCAGTTCTTC. This encodes CATNIQGGHEQFF.

Points on this clonotype: One end of the junction does not line up with germline, which may come from a read error. The chain combines TRBV7-9 with TRBJ2-3; weak D call: TRBD1 (5 bases). Germline lookup yields CDR1 SEHNR and CDR2 FQNEAQ (reference sequence). The CDR3 is 14 residues long. The CDR3, as DNA: TGTGCCTGCAGCTTAGCAGGGTTCGCAGATACGCAGTATTTT. Protein sequence: CACSLAGFADTQYF.

Regarding this clonotype: A single base separates this from a much larger clone, so it may be a read error. The CDR3 region is CSASFGSYEQNF. The CDR3 DNA reads TGCAGTGCTAGTTTTGGTTCCTACGAGCAGAACTTC. The J gene is TRBJ2-7, the V gene TRBV20-1; D remains ambiguous. The CDR3 is 12 amino acids. Per the germline V gene, CDR1 is DFQATT and CDR2 is SNEGSKA (reference sequence).

This clonotype was seen ten or more times. The V and J genes are TRBV7-6 and TRBJ2-2; a weak D match, TRBD2 (5 bases). The V end was cut by 8 bases, the J end by 6 bases, with 19 bases between. There are 15 residues in the CDR3. CDR1 and CDR2 from the germline V gene are SGHVS and FNYEAQ. The CDR3, as DNA: TGTGCCAGCTCGCAAAGTGAGCTAGCCTCCGGGGAGCTGTTTTTT. It is translated as CASSQSELASGELFF.

This clonotype was observed many times. The J gene is TRBJ2-1, the V gene TRBV7-9, with 7 bases fitting TRBD1. Trimming took 5 bases from V and 7 from J; bases not matched to a gene: 8. CDR3 length: 14 residues. Germline loops: CDR1 SEHNR, CDR2 FQNEAQ (reference sequence). CDR3 residues: CASSQNSGGNEQFF. As DNA, the CDR3 is TGTGCCAGCAGCCAAAACTCAGGGGGTAATGAGCAGTTCTTC. Filled out from reference TRBV7-9 and TRBJ2-1, the complete variable domain reads DTGVSQNPRHKITKRGQNVTFRCDPISEHNRLYWYRQTLGQGPEFLTYFQNEAQLEKSRLLSDRFSAERPKGSFSTLEIQRTEQGDSAMYLCASSQNSGGNEQFFGPGTRLTVL.